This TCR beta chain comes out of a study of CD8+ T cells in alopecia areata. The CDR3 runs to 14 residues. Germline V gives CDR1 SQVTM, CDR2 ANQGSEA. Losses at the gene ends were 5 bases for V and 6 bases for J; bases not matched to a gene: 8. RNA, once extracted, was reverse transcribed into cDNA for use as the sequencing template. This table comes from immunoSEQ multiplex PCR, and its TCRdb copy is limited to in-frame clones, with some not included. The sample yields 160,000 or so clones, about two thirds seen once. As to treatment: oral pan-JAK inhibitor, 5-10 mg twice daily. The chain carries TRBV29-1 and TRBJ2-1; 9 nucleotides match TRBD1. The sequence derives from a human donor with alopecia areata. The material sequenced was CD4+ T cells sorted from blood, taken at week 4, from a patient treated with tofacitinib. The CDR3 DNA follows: TGCAGCGTTTTTCGGACAGGGGTGGGCAATGAGCAGTTCTTC. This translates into CSVFRTGVGNEQFF.